This TCR beta chain stems from a study of CD4+ T cells in melanoma (dated by TCRdb to between 2021 and 2022). Context from the whole study: Neoantigen-specific CD4+ T cells in human melanoma were investigated in the study. Overall study results and their limits: The report described a correlation between neoantigen-specific CD4+ T cells and the function of CD8+ T cells, macrophages and B cells. According to the report, neoantigen-specific CD4+ T cells in melanoma displayed diverse differentiation states.

Via the germline V gene, CDR1 is SNHLY and CDR2 FYNNEI. Counted from cysteine to phenylalanine, this CDR3 has 15 amino acids. Only the CDR3 DNA stays, 45 bases, in frame from base 1. Ends trimmed: V by 10 bases, J by 9 bases; bases unmatched to a gene: 17. Patients with melanoma were used as donors. The sample holds a few counts of this clone. Its recognized antigen is unknown. Base qualities are missing; no much larger clone stands one base away. Receptor amplification or capture employed the immunoSEQ multiplex PCR assay. In its TCRdb copy, this immuneACCESS table keeps in-frame sequences only and misses some clones. Where compared with another copy, unresolved V genes explain less than half of these, and the others have no known cause. Present in this sample are 110,000 to 150,000 clones, about nine tenths of which were seen just once. Together, the top ten hold more than 1.5% of the sample.

The chain couples TRBV2 to TRBJ2-1; TRBD2 lines up with 8 middle nucleotides. The receptor comes from a human donor with melanoma. DNA sequence: TGTGCCAACGCGGGGGGAAGCGGGTCCCGGGGTGAGCAGTTCTTC. Its protein is CANAGGSGSRGEQFF. Where the CDR3 stops, the reference TRBV2 and TRBJ2-1 genes take over; the full variable domain is EPEVTQTPSHQVTQMGQEVILRCVPISNHLYFYWYRQILGQKVEFLVSFYNNEISEKSEIFDDQFSVERPDGSNFTLKIRSTKLEDSAMYFCANAGGSGSRGEQFFGPGTRLTVL.